This entry features one T cell receptor (beta chain) sequence. Its specificity is not known. The time point was: week 35, safety follow-up. Vaccine doses each comprised 300 ug of mutant IDH1 20-mer peptide, with topical imiquimod. New WHO grade 3 or 4 astrocytomas that were IDH1-mutant and ATRX-lost occurred in the donors. The ends lost 0 bases at V and 13 bases at J; junction bases unmatched: 3. This CDR3 is built from 12 residues. Germline V gene sequence: CDR1 MNHEY, CDR2 SVGAGI. The assay was immunoSEQ multiplex PCR, and TCRdb's table has in-frame clones only and misses some. The sample holds 58,000 or so clones; roughly nine tenths are singletons and the top ten take more than 1.5%. The data were taken from a study of a mutant IDH1 vaccine in newly diagnosed glioma. Study-level information: Treated patients had a mean age of about 44 years and a sex split that was roughly 60% male and 37.5% female. Those enrolled had earlier been treated with radiotherapy, temozolomide, or both, mostly both. General study points: Vaccination induced immune responses in 93.3% of patients.

This receptor was taken from a man aged 40-50 years with glioma. The V gene is TRBV6-5, the J gene TRBJ2-3; 8 bases agree with TRBD2. The starting material was PBMCs, obtained from a glioma patient whose treatment included an IDH1 peptide vaccine. The CDR3 reads CASSYSSGSEYF. The CDR3 DNA sequence: TGTGCCAGCAGTTACTCGAGCGGGAGCGAGTATTTT.